These 2 T cell receptor beta chains originate from one sample sequenced in a study of T-cell memory formation after mild COVID-19. TCRdb used MiXCR to reprocess the 5' RACE reads, holding one entry per CDR3 protein. The table includes around 310,000 distinct CDR3 sequences, approximately 15% detected once. The specimen sequenced was PBMCs or a T cell subset sorted from them (not recorded which). All receptors derive from a man aged 18 to 29 who had mild COVID-19 (a few samples of this study predate the infection). Cell type and time point are not known.

This clonotype occurred a few times. V gene TRBV6-5 combines with J gene TRBJ1-4; 11 bases are shared with TRBD1. Losses at the gene ends were 6 bases for V and 7 bases for J; bases not matched to a gene: 4. CDR1 and CDR2 from the germline V gene are MNHEY and SVGAGI. The CDR3 consists of 14 residues. The CDR3 here is CASSQDRGREKLFF. Written as DNA, the CDR3 is TGTGCCAGCAGCCAGGACAGGGGGCGTGAAAAACTGTTTTTT.

This clonotype was seen only a few times. This rearrangement joins TRBV6-2 or TRBV6-3 to TRBJ2-1; TRBD1 matches 9 bases. CDR3 size: 12 residues. V lost 6 bases and J lost 10; bases outside the gene matches: 4. Germline assignment: CDR1 MNHEY and CDR2 SVGEGT. As DNA, the CDR3 is TGTGCCAGCAGCAGAGGGACAGGGGAGCAGTTCTTC. Its protein product is CASSRGTGEQFF.